The 25 T cell receptor beta chains in this list originate from one sample, sequenced in a study of TIL therapy for anti-PD-1-resistant metastatic lung cancer. This was the immunoSEQ v3 assay. Produced via immunoSEQ multiplex PCR; TCRdb's table is partial and in-frame only. The sample yields some 12,000 clones, 58% seen once. Time point defined: pre-treatment sample, taken before nivolumab and TIL therapy. The tumor samples were excised metastases, mostly pleural nodules or supraclavicular lymph nodes. The sequences come from tumor tissue, collected at baseline. The receptors derive from a person aged 25-79 years with non-small cell lung cancer.

On this clone: At one end the junction does not follow the germline gene, possibly because of a read error. At the DNA level, this CDR3 is encoded by other sequences in the same sample as well. This rearrangement joins TRBV6-2 or TRBV6-3 to TRBJ1-2; 7 nucleotides match TRBD1. CDR1 is MNHEY and CDR2 is SVGEGT in the germline V gene. This CDR3 region has 15 residues. The CDR3 DNA reads TGTGCTAGCAGTTACACCGAGACAGGGAGCCATGGCTACACCTTC. Residues: CASSYTETGSHGYTF.

This sequence joins TRBV5-1 and TRBJ2-5; D gene uncertain. From germline, CDR1 is SGHRS and CDR2 YFSETQ. The V end was cut by 0 bases, the J end by 4 bases, with 7 bases between. The CDR3 extends over 13 amino acids. In DNA, the CDR3 is TGCGCCAGCAGCTTGGAGGCGGTAGAGACCCAGTACTTC. It yields the protein CASSLEAVETQYF.

This chain joins TRBV3-1 (or the pseudogene TRBV3-2) and TRBJ2-5; 8 bases are shared with TRBD2. Germline V CDR1 and CDR2: LGHDT, YNNKEL (reference sequence). The CDR3 sequence is 15 residues long. Trimming removed 4 bases from V and 1 base from J; junction bases left unmatched: 5. The CDR3 here is CASSPGGSLQETQYF. CDR3 DNA sequence: TGTGCCAGCAGCCCGGGGGGGAGCCTCCAAGAGACCCAGTACTTC.

This CDR3 is CASSAALTGGPTSGIYEQYF. CDR3 coding DNA: TGCGCCAGCAGCGCTGCCCTGACAGGGGGACCTACTAGCGGGATTTACGAGCAGTACTTC. This rearrangement joins TRBV5-1 to TRBJ2-7, with a tentative D call TRBD2 (10 bases). Germline values: CDR1 SGHRS, CDR2 YFSETQ. Trimming took off 4 bases at V and 4 bases at J, with 33 bases between the two ends. This CDR3 spans 20 amino acids.

This clone was found a few times. The V call is TRBV2, the J call TRBJ2-3, with 9 bases aligning to TRBD1. Losses at the gene ends were 3 bases for V and 4 bases for J; bases not matched to a gene: 8. CDR3 size: 16 residues. Germline V gene lookup returns CDR1 SNHLY and CDR2 FYNNEI. The CDR3 is CASSELGQGLSDTQYF. The CDR3 nucleotides read TGTGCCAGCAGTGAGCTTGGACAGGGGCTCTCAGATACGCAGTATTTT. The variable domain in full, completed from reference TRBV2 and TRBJ2-3, reads EPEVTQTPSHQVTQMGQEVILRCVPISNHLYFYWYRQILGQKVEFLVSFYNNEISEKSEIFDDQFSVERPDGSNFTLKIRSTKLEDSAMYFCASSELGQGLSDTQYFGPGTRLTVL.

The chain recombines TRBV5-8 with TRBJ2-7; no firm D call. The CDR3 consists of 16 residues. CDR1 and CDR2 (germline): SGHTS, YDEGEE. V gave up 0 bases and J gave up 0 bases, with 13 bases separating them. This chain's CDR3 is CASSLDRVFSSYEQYF. DNA of the CDR3: TGTGCCAGCAGCTTGGATAGAGTTTTTTCCTCCTACGAGCAGTACTTC.

V is TRBV9 and J is TRBJ2-1; 13 positions agree with TRBD2. From germline, CDR1 is SGDLS and CDR2 YYNGEE. This CDR3 is built from 15 residues. The V segment lost 0 bases and the J segment 9 bases; nucleotides outside the gene matches: 3. CDR3 residues: CASSVGGLAGVEQFF. The CDR3 nucleotides read TGTGCCAGCAGCGTAGGTGGACTAGCGGGAGTTGAGCAGTTCTTC.

The chain combines TRBV3-1 (or the pseudogene TRBV3-2) with TRBJ2-4, with TRBD1 matching 10 bases. CDR1 and CDR2 from the germline V gene are LGHDT and YNNKEL (reference sequence). V dropped 2 bases and J dropped 1; count of bases not matched to a gene: 11. The CDR3 is 19 amino acids. This CDR3 is CASSQSGQGGGWAKNIQYF. DNA for the CDR3: TGTGCCAGCAGCCAAAGCGGACAGGGGGGTGGTTGGGCCAAAAACATTCAGTACTTC.

The chain uses TRBV4-2 and TRBJ1-2, with D possibly TRBD1 on 5 matching bases. CDR1 and CDR2 from the germline V gene are LGHNA and YNFKEQ. Trimming stripped 4 bases from V and 11 bases from J, with 20 bases between. This CDR3 has 14 residues. CDR3 residues: CASSPLLRDPGYTF. The CDR3 DNA is TGTGCCAGCAGCCCACTATTACGGGACCCTGGGTACACCTTC.

The chain links TRBV4-2 to TRBJ2-3, with D unresolved. Germline V gives CDR1 LGHNA, CDR2 YNFKEQ. Between the trimmed V and J ends, which lost 0 bases and 6 bases, there was a span of 13 bases. There are 15 residues in the CDR3. The CDR3 bases are TGTGCCAGCAGCCAAGAAGCTGTAGGGTTTGATACGCAGTATTTT. Translation: CASSQEAVGFDTQYF.

V usage is TRBV25-1 and J usage is TRBJ2-7, with D tentatively TRBD2 (5 bases). Germline-derived CDR1 and CDR2 are MGHDK and SYGVNS. This CDR3 comprises 13 residues. V lost 3 bases to trimming and J lost 2 bases, with 8 bases between them. CDR3 bases: TGTGCCAGCAGTGATAGCGCCCCCTACGAGCAGTACTTC. Amino acid sequence: CASSDSAPYEQYF.

The sample holds one count of this clone. The chain employs TRBV11-2 and TRBJ1-2, with 9 bases lining up with TRBD1. The length of the CDR3 is 17 residues. V trimming: 0 bases; J trimming: 2 bases; junction bases outside the gene matches: 7. Germline-derived CDR1 and CDR2 are SGHAT and FQNNGV. CDR3 protein: CASSLDFDRGWNYGYTF. The CDR3 coding sequence is TGTGCCAGCAGCTTAGATTTCGACAGGGGGTGGAACTATGGCTACACCTTC. The whole variable domain, remainder taken from reference TRBV11-2 and TRBJ1-2, is EAGVAQSPRYKIIEKRQSVAFWCNPISGHATLYWYQQILGQGPKLLIQFQNNGVVDDSQLPKDRFSAERLKGVDSTLKIQPAKLEDSAVYLCASSLDFDRGWNYGYTFGSGTRLTVV.

DNA for the CDR3: TGTGCCAGCAGTGATTTAGCGGGGGGTACAGATACGCAGTATTTT. Its protein is CASSDLAGGTDTQYF. This chain uses TRBV6-1 with TRBJ2-3, with 10 bases fitting TRBD2. CDR1 is MNHNS, CDR2 SASEGT, per germline. Losses at the gene ends were 3 bases for V and 3 bases for J; bases not matched to a gene: 3. The CDR3 covers 15 residues.

In DNA, the CDR3 is TGTGCCAGCAGTTTTTTTGCACAGGGGGGGGGTCAGCCCCAGCATTTT. It encodes CASSFFAQGGGQPQHF. V gene TRBV27 combines with J gene TRBJ1-5, with TRBD1 identical over 8 bases. CDR3 size: 16 residues. J was trimmed by 6 bases and V by 3 bases; bases with no gene match: 10. Per the germline V gene, CDR1 is MNHEY and CDR2 is SMNVEV (reference sequence).

The V gene is TRBV9, the J gene TRBJ1-1; D remains unclear. V was pared by 0 bases and J by 3 bases, with 15 bases between. Germline V gives CDR1 SGDLS, CDR2 YYNGEE. This CDR3 has 16 amino acids. In DNA, the CDR3 is TGTGCCAGCAGCGTAGGTGCAGGTCTAGCGGACACTGAAGCTTTCTTT. Protein: CASSVGAGLADTEAFF. Filled out from reference TRBV9 and TRBJ1-1, the complete variable domain reads DSGVTQTPKHLITATGQRVTLRCSPRSGDLSVYWYQQSLDQGLQFLIQYYNGEERAKGNILERFSAQQFPDLHSELNLSSLELGDSALYFCASSVGAGLADTEAFFGQGTRLTVV.

The J gene is TRBJ2-3, the V gene TRBV10-3, with D possibly matching TRBD1 (7 bases). The V gene lost 7 bases and the J gene lost 6 bases, with 11 bases spanning the gap. The CDR3 totals 12 residues. Germline-derived CDR1 and CDR2 are ENHRY and SYGVKD. The CDR3 protein is CAINQGGDTQYF. In DNA, the CDR3 is TGTGCCATCAATCAGGGGGGCGATACGCAGTATTTT.

This chain links TRBV6-5 with TRBJ2-5; the match to TRBD1 covers 7 bases. CDR1 MNHEY and CDR2 SVGAGI come from the germline V gene. V gave up 6 bases and J gave up 1 base; unmatched junction bases: 5. The CDR3 contains 14 residues. CDR3 loop: CASSFGTAQETQYF. CDR3 coding DNA: TGTGCCAGCAGCTTCGGGACAGCCCAAGAGACCCAGTACTTC.

This rearrangement joins TRBV6-5 to TRBJ1-2; TRBD1 might be the D (6 bases). Germline values: CDR1 MNHEY, CDR2 SVGAGI. The CDR3 sequence is 13 residues long. V dropped 5 bases and J dropped 7 bases, with 14 bases sitting between them. This CDR3 reads CASSLDRKGGYTF. Here the CDR3 DNA reads TGTGCCAGCAGTCTAGACAGGAAGGGTGGCTACACCTTC.

This clone has just one count. V and J are TRBV5-1 and TRBJ1-3; 7 nucleotides agree with TRBD1. This CDR3 comprises 16 residues. Unmatched junction bases numbered 9, after V lost 4 bases and J lost 2 bases. Germline V gene lookup returns CDR1 SGHRS and CDR2 YFSETQ. DNA of the CDR3: TGCGCCAGCAGCGCCGGACAGGTCATCGCTGGAAACACCATATATTTT. It translates to CASSAGQVIAGNTIYF.

The rearrangement uses TRBV27 and TRBJ1-2; 10 bases line up with TRBD1. The CDR3 runs 17 residues. V gave up 0 bases and J gave up 3 bases; unmatched junction bases: 7. CDR1 MNHEY and CDR2 SMNVEV come from the germline V gene (reference sequence). CDR3 protein: CASSLSMDRGIDYGYTF. The CDR3 region has the DNA TGTGCCAGCAGTTTATCGATGGACAGGGGGATAGACTATGGCTACACCTTC.

The J gene is TRBJ1-2, the V gene TRBV19, with a tentative D call TRBD1 (6 bases). The CDR3 spans 12 residues. CDR1 and CDR2 (germline): LNHDA, SQIVND (reference sequence). V was pared by 7 bases and J by 4 bases, with 10 bases between. The DNA of the CDR3 is TGTGCCAGTACGCGAGGGGGCTATGGCTACACCTTC. Its translation is CASTRGGYGYTF.

This clone ranks as medium-sized (0.01 to 0.1%). The chain employs TRBV10-3 and TRBJ1-1; perhaps TRBD1 as D (5 bases). V was trimmed by 6 bases and J by 3 bases, leaving 17 bases between them. CDR1 and CDR2 (germline): ENHRY, SYGVKD. This CDR3 is 15 amino acids long. The CDR3 protein is CAISSWGREDTEAFF. Written as DNA, the CDR3 is TGTGCCATCAGCAGCTGGGGACGGGAGGACACTGAAGCTTTCTTT.

The chain has TRBV24-1 and TRBJ2-3; D uncertain. Germline CDR1 reads KGHDR; CDR2 reads SFDVKD. The CDR3 runs to 12 residues. The ends were cut back, 5 bases at V and 5 bases at J, with 7 bases in the middle. CDR3 sequence reads: CATSVFGDTQYF. In DNA, the CDR3 is TGTGCCACCAGTGTTTTCGGAGATACGCAGTATTTT.

This clone was picked up a small number of times. The rearrangement joins TRBV28 to TRBJ1-2, with D hard to call. The germline V gene encodes CDR1 MDHEN and CDR2 SYDVKM. This CDR3 is 15 amino acids long. The V end was cut by 7 bases, the J end by 2 bases, with 17 bases between. The CDR3 loop reads CASTQYSQSNYGYTF. The CDR3 DNA follows: TGTGCCAGCACTCAGTACAGCCAAAGCAACTATGGCTACACCTTC.

The rearrangement links TRBV27 to TRBJ1-4; 8 bases align to TRBD1. CDR1 and CDR2 (germline): MNHEY, SMNVEV (reference sequence). J gave up 12 bases and V 0 bases, and 18 bases lay outside the gene matches. CDR3 length: 18 residues. The CDR3 region is CASSLSYLGQEGRVELFF. CDR3 DNA: TGTGCCAGCAGTTTATCATACCTGGGACAGGAGGGAAGGGTAGAACTGTTTTTT.